This entry lists 9 T cell receptor beta chains sequenced from one sample in a study. Generated by immunoSEQ multiplex PCR, the TCRdb table keeps only in-frame clones and is missing some. This table holds some 48,000 clones, 85% to 95% found once. Sequenced input: PBMCs. The source is a middle-aged man with rheumatoid arthritis.

The chain links TRBV2 to TRBJ1-5; D ambiguous. The germline CDR1 and CDR2 sequences are SNHLY and FYNNEI. The CDR3 length is 15 residues. Trimming left V 2 bases short and J 0 bases short, with 8 bases between. The chain's CDR3 is CASSESGVSNQPQHF. The DNA of the CDR3 is TGTGCCAGCAGTGAAAGCGGAGTTAGCAATCAGCCCCAGCATTTT. Based on the CDR3 plus reference TRBV2 and TRBJ1-5, the full variable domain is EPEVTQTPSHQVTQMGQEVILRCVPISNHLYFYWYRQILGQKVEFLVSFYNNEISEKSEIFDDQFSVERPDGSNFTLKIRSTKLEDSAMYFCASSESGVSNQPQHFGDGTRLSIL.

The chain has TRBV19 and TRBJ2-3; no firm D call. Germline CDR1 reads LNHDA; CDR2 reads SQIVND (reference sequence). This CDR3 has 11 residues. Trimming cost V 5 bases and J 4 bases, with 4 bases left between them. CDR3 region: CASSGSDTQYF. The DNA for the CDR3 is TGTGCCAGTAGTGGATCAGATACGCAGTATTTT.

This clone was seen only a few times. The chain links TRBV27 to TRBJ1-1, with D unclear. V gave up 5 bases and J gave up 4 bases, with 11 bases separating them. Looked up from germline, CDR1 is MNHEY and CDR2 is SMNVEV (reference sequence). The CDR3 has 13 residues. The CDR3 bases are TGTGCCAGCAGTAAGGGAACCCCCACTGAAGCTTTCTTT. It is translated as CASSKGTPTEAFF.

V is TRBV9 and J is TRBJ2-3, with 8 bases identical to TRBD2. V lost 0 bases, J lost 5 bases, and 8 bases stayed unmatched. Germline values: CDR1 SGDLS, CDR2 YYNGEE. The CDR3 is 16 residues long. CDR3 sequence: CASSVERAGEGDTQYF. The CDR3 DNA sequence: TGTGCCAGCAGCGTAGAAAGAGCGGGGGAAGGAGATACGCAGTATTTT.

This chain links TRBV19 with TRBJ1-6, with D unresolved. The CDR3 totals 18 residues. The V end lost 3 bases, the J end lost 4 bases, and 19 bases lay between the germline ends. Looked up from germline, CDR1 is LNHDA and CDR2 is SQIVND (reference sequence). CDR3 loop: CASSMPRQPSSYNSPLHF. Written as DNA, the CDR3 is TGTGCCAGTAGTATGCCGCGGCAGCCTAGTTCATATAATTCACCCCTCCACTTT.

This rearrangement joins TRBV5-6 to TRBJ1-4; D ambiguous. Trimming removed 4 bases at V and 0 bases at J, with 7 bases between. CDR1 and CDR2 (germline): SGHDT, YYEEEE. The CDR3 runs to 14 residues. The CDR3 sequence: CASSPGTTNEKLFF. As DNA, the CDR3 is TGTGCCAGCAGCCCGGGCACAACTAATGAAAAACTGTTTTTT.

The rearrangement uses TRBV5-6 and TRBJ2-2; D is ambiguous. The CDR3 runs 16 residues. In germline, CDR1 is SGHDT, CDR2 YYEEEE. V lost 3 bases and J 3 bases, leaving 15 bases between the germline ends. The CDR3 DNA reads as TGTGCCAGCAGCTCATACACCGGGCCCGACACCGGGGAGCTGTTTTTT. Its protein product is CASSSYTGPDTGELFF. The whole variable domain, filled in from reference TRBV5-6 and TRBJ2-2, reads DAGVTQSPTHLIKTRGQQVTLRCSPKSGHDTVSWYQQALGQGPQFIFQYYEEEERQRGNFPDRFSGHQFPNYSSELNVNALLLGDSALYLCASSSYTGPDTGELFFGEGSRLTVL.

The rearrangement links TRBV19 to TRBJ2-3; either TRBD1 or TRBD2 may supply D (5 bases each). V was trimmed by 4 bases and J by 4 bases, leaving 12 bases between them. Germline V CDR1 and CDR2: LNHDA, SQIVND (reference sequence). CDR3 length: 14 amino acids. CDR3 sequence reads: CASSNEGPADTQYF. The CDR3 DNA reads TGTGCCAGTAGTAACGAGGGGCCGGCAGATACGCAGTATTTT.

This chain links TRBV11-2 with TRBJ2-1, with 8 positions matching TRBD1. J gave up 8 bases and V 1 base, and 4 bases lay outside the gene matches. Germline CDR1 reads SGHAT; CDR2 reads FQNNGV. The CDR3 loop spans 14 amino acids. CDR3 region: CASSLVDRGDEQFF. The CDR3 coding sequence is TGTGCCAGCAGCTTAGTCGACAGGGGCGATGAGCAGTTCTTC.